This note documents a single TCR beta chain sequence. The clone's antigen remains unknown. Base qualities are missing; no much larger clone stands one base away. Unstimulated PBMCs, after thawing, were stained for CD3, CD4 and CD8 and then FACS-sorted into CD3+CD4+ and CD3+CD8+ populations. All 8 studied subjects were randomized to withdrawal of immunosuppression. The Qiagen DNeasy Blood and Tissue Kit was used to isolate genomic DNA. These data are taken from a study of T cell clones after liver transplantation (dated by TCRdb to between 2018 and 2021). Broadly, across the study: The samples were obtained from ITN030ST, a randomized trial that attempted immunosuppression withdrawal within 2 years after liver transplantation. Donor-reactive T cell clones were identified using TCRbeta sequencing after a pre-transplant mixed lymphocyte reaction and were then followed in post-transplant blood. Third party-reactive TCRbeta sequences from pre-transplant MLRs were also identified as an antigen-independent comparator for donor-reactive sequences. Of the eight recipients, a few were HCV-positive, while the remaining recipients had been transplanted for non-autoimmune, non-viral indications. No induction therapy was given to the subjects, and standard immunosuppression was administered until randomization at 12-24 months post-transplant. Tolerance was defined as complete immunosuppression withdrawal for at least one year with no rise in liver enzymes beyond twice the upper limit of normal. Blood samples were collected pre-transplant, pre-randomization before withdrawal, and post-randomization after either complete withdrawal or failed withdrawal. A cohort of 8 liver transplant recipients was studied, of whom 3 were classified as tolerant and 5 as non-tolerant.

High-throughput TCRbeta CDR3 sequencing of frozen genomic DNA was performed by immunoSEQ, with PCR amplification, mapping, bias correction and internal controls included. From the authors' description of their analysis: Productive rearrangements were kept, and unique TCRbeta sequences were defined by CDR3 nucleotide sequence plus V and J gene. For a sequence to be called donor-reactive, it needed a frequency of at least 0.01% and at least 5-fold expansion in CFSE-low cells compared with unstimulated pre-transplant cells. Minimum frequency thresholds were set for each subject based on the unstimulated sample with the lowest template count, ensuring at least 90% detection power. Repertoire turnover was measured by Jensen-Shannon divergence between the top 1000 TCRbeta sequences post- and pre-transplant. Changes in detection of donor-reactive sequences were assessed with two-sided Fisher's exact tests. TCRdb took this table from immuneACCESS and kept in-frame rearrangements with V and J called. Such tables lack part of the clones; where checked against another copy, unresolved V genes explain under half of the gap, and the rest is unexplained. The V and J calls and clone size are taken from that table; D and trimming were inferred from the DNA. Recorded for this sample are some 80,000 clones; around four fifths of them occurred a single time. Together, the top ten hold around 2.2% of the sample.

Here is what the overall study found, with its caveats: Donor-reactive sequences decreased more than third party-reactive sequences, which suggests partial antigen-specific deletion that was not related to withdrawal success. In most of the 8 subjects, circulating donor-reactive CD4 TCRbeta sequences decreased significantly after transplant, regardless of tolerance or HCV status. Since no allograft tissue specimens were available, donor-reactive T cells may have migrated into the graft instead of being deleted. Low numbers of available donor cells limited the measurable donor-reactive repertoire in a couple of subjects. The conclusions were preliminary, being limited by small, heterogeneous patient numbers and by non-standardized post-transplant time points. Once repertoire turnover was taken into account, donor-reactive detection showed a significant reduction for CD4 in 7 of 8 subjects and for CD8 in 8 of 8.

Counted from cysteine to phenylalanine, this CDR3 has 15 amino acids. Only CDR3 DNA remains: 45 bases, in frame from the first base. V and J are truncated by 2 bases and 0 bases respectively, leaving an intervening sequence of 9 bases. The germline V gene encodes CDR1 SGHTA and CDR2 FQGTGA. The V and J segments used are TRBV7-3 and TRBJ2-3; the D gene is not confidently resolved. This TCR came from a human patient who received a liver transplant. After a transplant, the donor of the graft may account for some T cells. The sequences come from CD4+ T cells from blood, collected 48 months after liver transplant. The CDR3 amino acid sequence is: CASSLHGTSTDTQYF. The sequenced DNA: TGTGCCAGCAGCTTACATGGAACTAGCACAGATACGCAGTATTTT.